This is a list of T cell receptor beta chains from one sample in a study of cytomegalovirus exposure and HLA in healthy donors. Measured with immunoSEQ multiplex PCR; TCRdb has only the in-frame clones, and not every one. The profile shows approximately 27,000 clones, approximately 70% of them singletons. The sample was PBMCs. The receptor set was obtained from a woman in her 50s in good health and CMV-seronegative. CDR3s include the opening cysteine and the closing phenylalanine or tryptophan. The D gene is left open where the match is weak. Clone size is given for some rows only: seen once, a few or many times, or a class if the clone is expanded.

len: 14
v_gene: TRBV7-9
j_gene: TRBJ2-7
d_gene: TRBD1
abundance: once
CDR3aa: CASSFTGGINEQYF
CDR3nt: TGTGCCAGCAGCTTTACAGGGGGAATCAACGAGCAGTACTTC

len: 15
v_gene: TRBV6-6
j_gene: TRBJ1-2
d_gene: NA
abundance: NA
CDR3aa: CASSYSTPGMGGYTF
CDR3nt: TGTGCCAGCAGTTACTCCACGCCAGGGATGGGTGGCTACACCTTC

len: 11
v_gene: TRBV29-1
j_gene: TRBJ1-2
d_gene: NA
abundance: NA
CDR3aa: CSVAMDYGYTF
CDR3nt: TGCAGCGTTGCTATGGACTATGGCTACACCTTC

len: 12
v_gene: TRBV25-1
j_gene: TRBJ2-7
d_gene: NA
abundance: NA
CDR3aa: CASRGGEREQYF
CDR3nt: TGTGCCAGCAGAGGGGGTGAGCGGGAGCAGTACTTC

len: 15
v_gene: TRBV29-1
j_gene: TRBJ2-1
d_gene: TRBD2
abundance: few
CDR3aa: CSAISGGAIYNEQFF
CDR3nt: TGCAGCGCTATTAGCGGGGGGGCCATTTACAATGAGCAGTTCTTC

len: 14
v_gene: TRBV28
j_gene: TRBJ2-2
d_gene: NA
abundance: NA
CDR3aa: CASSKDQGSGELFF
CDR3nt: TGTGCCAGCAGTAAGGATCAGGGTTCCGGGGAGCTGTTTTTT

len: 11
v_gene: TRBV11-3
j_gene: TRBJ1-1
d_gene: NA
abundance: NA
CDR3aa: CASSRGGEAFF
CDR3nt: TGTGCCAGCAGCCGTGGAGGAGAGGCTTTCTTT

len: 11
v_gene: TRBV6-6
j_gene: TRBJ2-3
d_gene: NA
abundance: NA
CDR3aa: CASSQGRTQYF
CDR3nt: TGTGCCAGCAGTCAGGGAAGGACGCAGTATTTT

len: 11
v_gene: TRBV15
j_gene: TRBJ2-3
d_gene: NA
abundance: NA
CDR3aa: CATGRMGLQYF
CDR3nt: TGTGCCACCGGAAGAATGGGGCTGCAGTATTTT

len: 12
v_gene: TRBV28
j_gene: TRBJ1-1
d_gene: NA
abundance: NA
CDR3aa: CASSLWTEEAFF
CDR3nt: TGTGCCAGCAGTTTATGGACAGAAGAAGCTTTCTTT

len: 12
v_gene: TRBV5-4
j_gene: TRBJ1-2
d_gene: NA
abundance: few
CDR3aa: CASSLSTGRNTF
CDR3nt: TGTGCCAGCAGCTTGTCTACAGGTCGGAACACCTTC

len: 16
v_gene: TRBV11-2
j_gene: TRBJ2-4
d_gene: NA
abundance: NA
CDR3aa: CASTPLQGIPQNIQYF
CDR3nt: TGTGCCAGCACCCCCTTACAGGGAATCCCCCAAAACATTCAGTACTTC

len: 16
v_gene: TRBV7-9
j_gene: TRBJ1-1
d_gene: TRBD1
abundance: NA
CDR3aa: CASSSRPGTGNTEAFF
CDR3nt: TGTGCCAGCAGCTCACGTCCCGGGACAGGGAACACTGAAGCTTTCTTT

len: 12
v_gene: TRBV6-6
j_gene: TRBJ2-7
d_gene: NA
abundance: NA
CDR3aa: CASTDSAYEQYF
CDR3nt: TGTGCCAGCACGGACAGCGCCTACGAGCAGTACTTC

len: 14
v_gene: TRBV6-1
j_gene: TRBJ1-2
d_gene: TRBD1
abundance: NA
CDR3aa: CASRTGQRIDGYTF
CDR3nt: TGTGCCAGCAGAACGGGACAGAGGATTGATGGCTACACCTTC

len: 13
v_gene: TRBV11-3
j_gene: TRBJ1-1
d_gene: TRBD1
abundance: NA
CDR3aa: CASSFIGGAEAFF
CDR3nt: TGTGCCAGCAGCTTCATAGGGGGCGCTGAAGCTTTCTTT

len: 14
v_gene: TRBV14
j_gene: TRBJ2-6
d_gene: NA
abundance: NA
CDR3aa: CASSAVGGANVLTF
CDR3nt: TGTGCCAGCAGCGCGGTTGGTGGGGCCAACGTCCTGACTTTC

len: 15
v_gene: TRBV10-1
j_gene: TRBJ2-3
d_gene: TRBD1
abundance: NA
CDR3aa: CASSERGQGTDTQYF
CDR3nt: TGCGCCAGCAGTGAGCGGGGACAGGGCACAGATACGCAGTATTTT

len: 14
v_gene: TRBV2
j_gene: TRBJ1-1
d_gene: TRBD1
abundance: NA
CDR3aa: CASSGLGQGTGAFF
CDR3nt: TGTGCCAGCAGTGGGCTGGGACAGGGGACTGGAGCTTTCTTT

len: 14
v_gene: TRBV4-2
j_gene: TRBJ1-5
d_gene: NA
abundance: few
CDR3aa: CASSADRSSQPQHF
CDR3nt: TGTGCCAGCAGTGCGGACAGATCATCTCAGCCCCAGCATTTT

len: 14
v_gene: TRBV19
j_gene: TRBJ2-5
d_gene: NA
abundance: NA
CDR3aa: CASSTGLEKETQYF
CDR3nt: TGTGCCAGTAGTACGGGACTGGAGAAAGAGACCCAGTACTTC

len: 13
v_gene: TRBV5-1
j_gene: TRBJ1-1
d_gene: NA
abundance: NA
CDR3aa: CASSLALNTEAFF
CDR3nt: TGCGCCAGCAGCTTGGCATTGAACACTGAAGCTTTCTTT

len: 16
v_gene: TRBV5-8
j_gene: TRBJ1-2
d_gene: NA
abundance: NA
CDR3aa: CASSWEAGTLNYGYTF
CDR3nt: TGTGCCAGCAGCTGGGAAGCGGGAACCCTTAACTATGGCTACACCTTC

len: 13
v_gene: TRBV29-1
j_gene: TRBJ1-1
d_gene: NA
abundance: NA
CDR3aa: CSVVLAPRAEAFF
CDR3nt: TGCAGCGTTGTATTGGCCCCGAGGGCTGAAGCTTTCTTT

len: 14
v_gene: TRBV19
j_gene: TRBJ1-2
d_gene: TRBD1
abundance: NA
CDR3aa: CASRTQGEFYGYTF
CDR3nt: TGTGCCAGTAGGACTCAGGGGGAGTTCTATGGCTACACCTTC

len: 14
v_gene: TRBV18
j_gene: TRBJ2-3
d_gene: NA
abundance: NA
CDR3aa: CASSPLGGTDTQYF
CDR3nt: TGTGCCAGCTCACCTCTGGGGGGTACAGATACGCAGTATTTT

len: 15
v_gene: TRBV6-1
j_gene: TRBJ1-1
d_gene: TRBD1
abundance: NA
CDR3aa: CASSGGQGGVTEAFF
CDR3nt: TGTGCCAGCAGTGGAGGACAGGGGGGAGTTACTGAAGCTTTCTTT

len: 13
v_gene: TRBV2
j_gene: TRBJ1-1
d_gene: NA
abundance: NA
CDR3aa: CASKGQLNTEAFF
CDR3nt: TGTGCCAGCAAAGGACAGCTGAACACTGAAGCTTTCTTT

len: 15
v_gene: TRBV4-1
j_gene: TRBJ1-3
d_gene: TRBD1
abundance: NA
CDR3aa: CASSIGTGAGNTIYF
CDR3nt: TGCGCCAGCAGCATCGGGACAGGTGCCGGGAACACCATATATTTT

len: 15
v_gene: TRBV10-2
j_gene: TRBJ1-1
d_gene: NA
abundance: NA
CDR3aa: CASCPTPGQNTEAFF
CDR3nt: TGCGCCAGCTGTCCCACTCCGGGACAGAACACTGAAGCTTTCTTT

len: 13
v_gene: TRBV10-1
j_gene: TRBJ1-2
d_gene: NA
abundance: NA
CDR3aa: CASSERGGYGYTF
CDR3nt: TGCGCCAGCAGTGAACGGGGTGGCTATGGCTACACCTTC

len: 14
v_gene: TRBV5-1
j_gene: TRBJ1-5
d_gene: TRBD1
abundance: NA
CDR3aa: CASSLGQGDQPQHF
CDR3nt: TGCGCCAGCAGCTTGGGACAGGGAGATCAGCCCCAGCATTTT

len: 14
v_gene: TRBV28
j_gene: TRBJ2-7
d_gene: TRBD2
abundance: NA
CDR3aa: CASTEREGGYEQYF
CDR3nt: TGTGCCAGCACAGAGAGGGAGGGTGGTTACGAGCAGTACTTC

len: 13
v_gene: TRBV9
j_gene: TRBJ1-1
d_gene: NA
abundance: NA
CDR3aa: CASSVSWNTEAFF
CDR3nt: TGTGCCAGCAGCGTATCCTGGAACACTGAAGCTTTCTTT

len: 11
v_gene: TRBV6-1
j_gene: TRBJ2-7
d_gene: NA
abundance: NA
CDR3aa: CASSGADEQYF
CDR3nt: TGTGCCAGCAGTGGGGCAGACGAGCAGTACTTC

len: 15
v_gene: TRBV7-9
j_gene: TRBJ2-5
d_gene: TRBD2
abundance: few
CDR3aa: CASSPPSGGAETQYF
CDR3nt: TGTGCCAGCAGCCCGCCCAGCGGGGGGGCGGAGACCCAGTACTTC

len: 13
v_gene: TRBV6-8
j_gene: TRBJ2-5
d_gene: NA
abundance: NA
CDR3aa: CASSYRREETQYF
CDR3nt: TGTGCCAGCAGTTACCGCAGGGAAGAGACCCAGTACTTC

len: 13
v_gene: TRBV5-4
j_gene: TRBJ2-2
d_gene: TRBD1
abundance: NA
CDR3aa: CASGQGIAGELFF
CDR3nt: TGTGCCAGCGGACAGGGAATAGCCGGGGAGCTGTTTTTT

len: 13
v_gene: TRBV6-6
j_gene: TRBJ2-5
d_gene: NA
abundance: NA
CDR3aa: CASSTDGAGAQYF
CDR3nt: TGTGCCAGCAGTACGGACGGAGCCGGGGCCCAGTACTTC

len: 16
v_gene: TRBV5-1
j_gene: TRBJ2-7
d_gene: TRBD2
abundance: NA
CDR3aa: CASSLESGGRINEQYF
CDR3nt: TGCGCCAGCAGCTTGGAATCCGGCGGGAGGATCAACGAGCAGTACTTC

len: 14
v_gene: TRBV5-4
j_gene: TRBJ1-1
d_gene: NA
abundance: NA
CDR3aa: CASSLSGGTTEAFF
CDR3nt: TGTGCCAGCAGCTTGAGCGGGGGGACCACTGAAGCTTTCTTT

len: 13
v_gene: TRBV6-5
j_gene: TRBJ1-1
d_gene: NA
abundance: NA
CDR3aa: CASSRPGNTEAFF
CDR3nt: TGTGCCAGCAGTCGACCAGGGAACACTGAAGCTTTCTTT

len: 14
v_gene: TRBV5-1
j_gene: TRBJ2-7
d_gene: TRBD2
abundance: NA
CDR3aa: CASSPQSGRDEQYF
CDR3nt: TGCGCCAGCAGCCCACAAAGCGGGAGAGACGAGCAGTACTTC

len: 15
v_gene: TRBV2
j_gene: TRBJ1-5
d_gene: NA
abundance: once
CDR3aa: CASRVDRYSNQPQHF
CDR3nt: TGTGCCAGCAGGGTAGACAGGTATAGCAATCAGCCCCAGCATTTT

len: 12
v_gene: TRBV5-1
j_gene: TRBJ2-5
d_gene: NA
abundance: NA
CDR3aa: CASGRVEETQYF
CDR3nt: TGCGCCAGCGGTCGAGTTGAAGAGACCCAGTACTTC

len: 11
v_gene: TRBV29-1
j_gene: TRBJ1-2
d_gene: NA
abundance: NA
CDR3aa: CSARQELGYTF
CDR3nt: TGCAGCGCCCGACAGGAGCTGGGCTACACCTTC

len: 14
v_gene: TRBV13
j_gene: TRBJ2-5
d_gene: NA
abundance: NA
CDR3aa: CASSLDRATETQYF
CDR3nt: TGTGCCAGCAGCTTAGACAGGGCAACGGAGACCCAGTACTTC

len: 14
v_gene: TRBV6-1
j_gene: TRBJ1-3
d_gene: NA
abundance: NA
CDR3aa: CASRTAGDGNTIYF
CDR3nt: TGTGCCAGCAGGACCGCAGGGGATGGAAACACCATATATTTT

len: 13
v_gene: TRBV27
j_gene: TRBJ1-4
d_gene: NA
abundance: NA
CDR3aa: CASKAREREKLFF
CDR3nt: TGTGCCAGCAAGGCCCGGGAGCGAGAAAAACTGTTTTTT

len: 13
v_gene: TRBV7-7
j_gene: TRBJ1-1
d_gene: NA
abundance: once
CDR3aa: CASSLTENTEAFF
CDR3nt: TGTGCCAGCAGCTTGACAGAGAACACTGAAGCTTTCTTT

len: 16
v_gene: TRBV7-2
j_gene: TRBJ2-2
d_gene: NA
abundance: NA
CDR3aa: CASSFRTGVGTGELFF
CDR3nt: TGTGCCAGCAGCTTCCGGACGGGAGTAGGGACCGGGGAGCTGTTTTTT

len: 14
v_gene: TRBV6-6
j_gene: TRBJ1-4
d_gene: TRBD1
abundance: NA
CDR3aa: CASSSGTGYEKLFF
CDR3nt: TGTGCCAGCAGTTCCGGGACAGGGTATGAAAAACTGTTTTTT